The 24 T cell receptor beta chains below come from one sample, sequenced in a study of Graves' ophthalmopathy and Graves' hyperthyroidism. From RNA, the CDR3 regions of TCR beta chains were amplified and sequenced. Second-round multiplex PCR came after first-round RT-PCR with HTBI primers. Using its own MiXCR run on the multiplex PCR reads, TCRdb lists one record per CDR3 protein. The table shows 660,000 or so distinct CDR3 sequences, with approximately 39% occurring only once. Sequencing was carried out using peripheral blood. The source of these receptors is an adult man with Graves' ophthalmopathy.

This clonotype appeared many times. The rearrangement uses TRBV20-1 and TRBJ1-1; tentatively, D is TRBD1 (6 bases). Trimming left V 3 bases short and J 5 bases short, with 10 bases between. The CDR3 covers 12 residues. CDR1 is DFQATT, CDR2 SNEGSKA, per germline (reference sequence). The CDR3 bases are TGCAGTGCTAGGAGGGGGGGGACTGAAGCTTTCTTT. This encodes CSARRGGTEAFF.

This chain uses TRBV2 with TRBJ1-1; 10 nucleotides agree with TRBD1. The length of the CDR3 is 15 residues. With V trimmed by 5 bases and J by 11 bases, 14 bases remained unmatched. Germline V lookup: CDR1 SNHLY, CDR2 FYNNEI. The CDR3 region has the DNA TGTGCCAGCAGTTTGACCCTTCCGGGACAGGGGCACGCTTTCTTT. Its translation: CASSLTLPGQGHAFF.

The table lists this clonotype with many counts. The rearrangement joins TRBV2 to TRBJ1-6; D gene uncertain. Looked up from germline, CDR1 is SNHLY and CDR2 is FYNNEI. V shed 1 base and J shed 3 bases, with 10 bases lying between them. The CDR3 totals 16 residues. CDR3 in amino acids: CASSEEFPLYNSPLHF. For the CDR3, the DNA is TGTGCCAGCAGTGAAGAGTTTCCCCTCTATAATTCACCCCTCCACTTT.

The chain recombines TRBV7-3 with TRBJ1-1; a possible D gene is TRBD1 (6 bases). CDR1 SGHTA and CDR2 FQGTGA come from the germline V gene. There are 16 residues in the CDR3. Trimming stripped 3 bases from V and 5 bases from J, with 19 bases between. The CDR3 reads CASSFPGGRGRTEAFF. As DNA, the CDR3 is TGTGCCAGCAGCTTCCCGGGGGGCCGAGGGAGGACTGAAGCTTTCTTT. Using reference TRBV7-3 and TRBJ1-1 for the parts outside the CDR3, the full variable domain is GAGVSQTPSNKVTEKGKYVELRCDPISGHTALYWYRQSLGQGPEFLIYFQGTGAADDSGLPNDRFFAVRPEGSVSTLKIQRTERGDSAVYLCASSFPGGRGRTEAFFGQGTRLTVV.

The chain links TRBV10-3 to TRBJ2-3; the D call may be TRBD1 or TRBD2 (5 bases each). Trimming removed 3 bases at V and 2 bases at J, with 6 bases between. Germline V gene lookup returns CDR1 ENHRY and CDR2 SYGVKD. This CDR3 is built from 13 residues. The chain's CDR3 is CAISDGTTDTQYF. CDR3 nucleotides: TGTGCCATCAGTGATGGGACCACAGATACGCAGTATTTT.

As concerns this clonotype: As the CDR3 is not closed by the conserved phenylalanine or tryptophan, this likely results from a read error. The V gene is TRBV6-1, the J gene TRBJ2-7; maybe TRBD1 (5 bases). The germline V and J ends were trimmed by 5 bases and 1 base, with 15 bases remaining between them. This CDR3 spans 15 amino acids. Germline V gene lookup returns CDR1 MNHNS and CDR2 SASEGT. The CDR3 bases are TGTGCCAGCAGTTACTCGGACATAGGATCCTACGAGCAGTACCTC. It specifies CASSYSDIGSYEQYL.

This clonotype came up many times. The rearrangement links TRBV30 to TRBJ1-5, with 8 bases identical to TRBD1. CDR1 is GTSNPN and CDR2 is SVGIG in the germline V gene (reference sequence). The CDR3 loop spans 13 amino acids. Losses at the gene ends were 3 bases for V and 5 bases for J; bases not matched to a gene: 3. The CDR3 loop is CAWSAGGDQPQHF. The CDR3, as DNA: TGTGCCTGGAGCGCAGGGGGCGATCAGCCCCAGCATTTT.

A few counts support this clonotype. This chain connects TRBV9 to TRBJ1-6, with D uncertain. V shed 7 bases and J shed 7 bases, with 12 bases lying between them. The CDR3 is 13 residues long. The V gene's germline CDR1 is SGDLS and CDR2 YYNGEE. CDR3 protein: CASSPPLNSPLHF. The DNA for the CDR3 is TGTGCCAGCTCACCCCCGTTGAATTCACCCCTCCACTTT.

This clonotype was observed many times. This chain uses TRBV12-3 or TRBV12-4 with TRBJ1-2, with D uncertain. V lost 5 bases to trimming and J lost 0 bases, with 7 bases between them. CDR3 length: 13 residues. The CDR3 coding sequence is TGTGCCAGCAGTAGACTGACTAACTATGGCTACACCTTC. This gives the protein CASSRLTNYGYTF.

CDR3 residues: CASGWDPDGRGNYGYTF. The CDR3 nucleotides read TGTGCTAGTGGTTGGGACCCTGACGGCAGGGGGAACTATGGCTACACCTTC. The V call is TRBV12-3 or TRBV12-4, the J call TRBJ1-2; 7 nucleotides align to TRBD1. The CDR3 sequence is 17 residues long.

For this clonotype: At one of its ends the junction is not consistent with the germline gene, which may arise from a read error. The DNA for the CDR3 is TGTGCCAGTAGTGTAACCGTGGGTCCGAACACTGAAGCTTTCTTT. It is translated as CASSVTVGPNTEAFF. The chain employs TRBV29-1 and TRBJ1-1; no definite D call. CDR3 length: 15 amino acids. The germline V gene encodes CDR1 SQVTM and CDR2 ANQGSEA. Based on the CDR3 plus reference TRBV29-1 and TRBJ1-1, the full variable domain is SAVISQKPSRDICQRGTSLTIQCQVDSQVTMMFWYRQQPGQSLTLIATANQGSEATYESGFVIDKFPISRPNLTFSTLTVSNMSPEDSSIYLCASSVTVGPNTEAFFGQGTRLTVV.

A remark on this clonotype: Given a much more abundant clone one base away, this may be a read error. In this CDR3 the conserved last residue, phenylalanine or tryptophan, is missing, so a read error is likely. The V call is TRBV7-9, the J call TRBJ1-1; D might be TRBD1 (5 bases). Germline V lookup: CDR1 SEHNR, CDR2 FQNEAQ (reference sequence). Trimming left V 3 bases short and J 5 bases short, with 19 bases between. The CDR3 has 16 amino acids. The DNA of the CDR3 is TGTGCCAGCAGCTTTCTTGGTATCAGGGAATCTACTGAAGCTTTCCTT. It translates to CASSFLGIRESTEAFL.

A word on this clonotype: A clone one base away is much larger, so this may be a read error. This chain connects TRBV11-2 to TRBJ1-5; D not certain. The germline CDR1 and CDR2 sequences are SGHAT and FQNNGV. The CDR3 is made up of 13 amino acids. The CDR3 reads CTSSLDHNQPQHF. CDR3 sequence (DNA): TGTACCAGCAGCTTAGACCACAATCAGCCCCAGCATTTT.

The chain links TRBV6-1 to TRBJ1-5; D not certain. V was pared by 6 bases and J by 0 bases, with 9 bases between. The V gene's germline CDR1 is MNHNS and CDR2 SASEGT. The CDR3 covers 14 residues. CDR3 in DNA: TGTGCCAGCAGCTTCCGTTATAGCAATCAGCCCCAGCATTTT. It codes for CASSFRYSNQPQHF.

The J gene is TRBJ2-7, the V gene TRBV6-5; D is possibly TRBD1 (5 bases). This CDR3 region has 16 residues. V lost 6 bases and J 4 bases, leaving 22 bases between the germline ends. Per germline, CDR1 MNHEY and CDR2 SVGAGI. CDR3 in amino acids: CASSPTDLIGVYEQYF. CDR3 DNA sequence: TGTGCCAGCAGCCCCACCGACCTGATAGGGGTATACGAGCAGTACTTC.

This clonotype was seen many times. This chain links TRBV12-3 or TRBV12-4 with TRBJ1-3, with D unresolved. This CDR3 comprises 15 residues. The V end was cut by 6 bases, the J end by 3 bases, with 15 bases between. CDR3 sequence reads: CASSRSGSSGNTIYF. The CDR3 DNA reads as TGTGCCAGCAGCCGATCTGGGAGTAGTGGAAACACCATATATTTT.

This clonotype occurred many times. The chain has TRBV12-3 or TRBV12-4 and TRBJ1-1; 8 nucleotides align to TRBD1. The trim removed 3 bases at V and 4 bases at J, leaving 4 bases unmatched. There are 14 residues in the CDR3. CDR3 bases: TGTGCCAGCAGTTTCCGGACAGGGAGCACTGAAGCTTTCTTT. It specifies CASSFRTGSTEAFF.

This clonotype occurred many times. This chain uses TRBV5-1 with TRBJ1-1, with 7 nucleotides matching TRBD1. The V segment lost 2 bases and the J segment 1 base; nucleotides outside the gene matches: 8. The CDR3 contains 16 residues. Germline CDR1 SGHRS, CDR2 YFSETQ. In DNA, the CDR3 is TGCGCCAGCAGCTTAACATCGGGACAGCCGAACACTGAAGCTTTCTTT. Protein: CASSLTSGQPNTEAFF.

This clonotype was detected ten times or more. V gene TRBV7-9 combines with J gene TRBJ2-7; 8 bases line up with TRBD1. J was trimmed by 5 bases and V by 8 bases; bases with no gene match: 5. The germline V gene encodes CDR1 SEHNR and CDR2 FQNEAQ (reference sequence). This CDR3 contains 12 residues. The CDR3 DNA reads TGTGCCAGCGTGGACAGGGTCAACGAGCAGTACTTC. It encodes CASVDRVNEQYF.

This clonotype was recorded at least ten times. This chain's CDR3 is CATSDQWDSEAFF. As DNA, the CDR3 is TGTGCCACCAGTGATCAATGGGACAGTGAAGCTTTCTTT. The V gene is TRBV24-1, the J gene TRBJ1-1, with 7 bases lining up with TRBD1. Germline V CDR1 and CDR2: KGHDR, SFDVKD. With 3 bases clipped from V and 7 bases from J, the junction kept 4 bases outside the gene matches. The CDR3 covers 13 residues.

The gene calls are TRBV7-6 and TRBJ1-4; 8 nucleotides align to TRBD1. V shed 5 bases, J shed 10 bases, and the junction held 9 bases outside the gene matches. CDR3 length: 14 residues. Germline V gene data show CDR1 as SGHVS and CDR2 as FNYEAQ. CDR3 amino acids: CASSRRGPSGKLFF. CDR3 nucleotides: TGTGCCAGCAGCCGCAGGGGGCCAAGTGGAAAACTGTTTTTT.

The rearrangement links TRBV20-1 to TRBJ2-7; D could derive from TRBD1 or TRBD2 (5 bases each). The CDR3 is made up of 14 amino acids. The germline CDR1 and CDR2 sequences are DFQATT and SNEGSKA (reference sequence). The V end lost 0 bases, the J end lost 3 bases, and 12 bases lay between the germline ends. In DNA form, the CDR3 reads TGCAGTGCTAGAGATACGGGACGGGACTACGAGCAGTACTTC. Translated: CSARDTGRDYEQYF.

This clonotype was counted between two and nine times. The chain joins TRBV4-2 to TRBJ2-6; no firm D call. Trimming removed 0 bases at V and 4 bases at J, with 13 bases between. The CDR3 length is 17 residues. Germline V CDR1 and CDR2: LGHNA, YNFKEQ. In nucleotides, the CDR3 is TGTGCCAGCAGCCAAGATTGGTGGGTAAGAGGGGCCAACGTCCTGACTTTC. Translating gives CASSQDWWVRGANVLTF.

A note on this clonotype: One base away lies a much larger clone, so this may be a sequencing read error. The chain couples TRBV19 to TRBJ1-4; 8 bases align to TRBD1. J lost 9 bases, V lost 5 bases, and 8 bases had no gene match. CDR3 length: 14 residues. The germline V gene encodes CDR1 LNHDA and CDR2 SQIVND (reference sequence). CDR3: CASSAGQGGKKLFF. In DNA, the CDR3 is TGTGCCAGTAGTGCAGGACAGGGCGGAAAAAAACTGTTTTTT.